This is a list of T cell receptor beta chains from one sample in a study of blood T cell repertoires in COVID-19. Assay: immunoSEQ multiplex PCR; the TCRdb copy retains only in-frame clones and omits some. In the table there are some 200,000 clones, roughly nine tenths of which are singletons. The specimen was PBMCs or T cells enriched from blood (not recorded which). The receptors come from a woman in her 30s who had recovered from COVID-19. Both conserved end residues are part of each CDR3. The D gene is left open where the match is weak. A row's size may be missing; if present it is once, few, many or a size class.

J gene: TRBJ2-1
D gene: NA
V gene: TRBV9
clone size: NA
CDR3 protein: CASSVDASAHNEQFF
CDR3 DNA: TGTGCCAGCAGCGTAGACGCTAGCGCGCACAATGAGCAGTTCTTC

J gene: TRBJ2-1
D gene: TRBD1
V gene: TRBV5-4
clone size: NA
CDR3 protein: CASRGTGGNEQFF
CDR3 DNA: TGTGCCAGCAGAGGGACAGGGGGCAATGAGCAGTTCTTC

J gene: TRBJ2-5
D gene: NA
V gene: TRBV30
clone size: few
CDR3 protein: CAWRVTGTRETQYF
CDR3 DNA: TGTGCCTGGAGGGTAACCGGGACTCGGGAGACCCAGTACTTC

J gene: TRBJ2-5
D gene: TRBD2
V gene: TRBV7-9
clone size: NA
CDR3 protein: CASSPLAGSRETQYF
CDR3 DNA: TGTGCCAGCAGCCCACTAGCGGGGTCCCGAGAGACCCAGTACTTC

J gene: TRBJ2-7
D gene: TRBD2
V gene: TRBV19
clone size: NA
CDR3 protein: CASSIISSGAYEQYF
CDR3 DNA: TGTGCCAGTAGTATTATCTCTAGCGGTGCCTACGAGCAGTACTTC

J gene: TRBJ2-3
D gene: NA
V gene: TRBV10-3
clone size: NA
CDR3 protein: CAIRGITTTDTQYF
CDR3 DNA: TGTGCCATCAGGGGCATAACCACCACAGATACGCAGTATTTT

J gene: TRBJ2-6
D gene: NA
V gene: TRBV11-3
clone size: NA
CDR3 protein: CASSLDPLRGAGANVLTF
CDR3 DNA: TGTGCCAGCAGCTTAGATCCCCTCAGGGGTGCTGGGGCCAACGTCCTGACTTTC

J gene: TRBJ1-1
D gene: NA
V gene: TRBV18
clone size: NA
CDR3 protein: CASSPLEGLNTEAFF
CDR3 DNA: TGTGCCAGCTCACCCCTGGAGGGTTTGAACACTGAAGCTTTCTTT

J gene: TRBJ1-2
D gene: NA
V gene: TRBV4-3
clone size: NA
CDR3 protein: CASSQDLWGGGGYTF
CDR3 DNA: TGCGCCAGCAGCCAAGATCTGTGGGGAGGTGGGGGCTACACCTTC

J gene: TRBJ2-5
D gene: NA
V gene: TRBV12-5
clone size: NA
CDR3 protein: CASGLGENHETQYF
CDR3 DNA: TGTGCTAGTGGTTTGGGGGAGAACCATGAGACCCAGTACTTC

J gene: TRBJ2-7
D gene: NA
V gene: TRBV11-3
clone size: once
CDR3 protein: CASSAGWNRYEQYF
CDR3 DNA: TGTGCCAGCAGCGCAGGATGGAACCGCTACGAGCAGTACTTC

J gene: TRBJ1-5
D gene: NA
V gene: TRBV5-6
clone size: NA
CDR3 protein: CASSLMGGGNQPQHF
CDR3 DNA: TGTGCCAGCAGCTTGATGGGGGGTGGGAATCAGCCCCAGCATTTT

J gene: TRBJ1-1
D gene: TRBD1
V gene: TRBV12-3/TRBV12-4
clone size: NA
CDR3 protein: CASSRTGGFEAFF
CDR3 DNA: TGTGCCAGCAGTCGGACAGGGGGCTTTGAAGCTTTCTTT

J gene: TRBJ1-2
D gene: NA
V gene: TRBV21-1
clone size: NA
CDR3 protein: CASSKAGNRDRVSPYYGYTF
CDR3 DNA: TGTGCCAGCAGCAAAGCGGGAAACCGGGACAGGGTGAGTCCCTACTATGGCTACACCTTC

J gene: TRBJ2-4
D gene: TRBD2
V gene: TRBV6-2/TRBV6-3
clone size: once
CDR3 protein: CASSIGGTSGHIQYF
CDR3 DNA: TGTGCCAGCAGTATCGGTGGGACTAGCGGACACATTCAGTACTTC

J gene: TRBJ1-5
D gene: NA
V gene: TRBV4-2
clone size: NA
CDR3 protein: CASSREGGSDQPQHF
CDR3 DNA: TGTGCCAGCAGCCGGGAGGGGGGATCCGATCAGCCCCAGCATTTT

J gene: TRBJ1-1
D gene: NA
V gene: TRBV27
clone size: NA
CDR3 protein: CASSSTGLHTEAFF
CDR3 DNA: TGTGCCAGCAGCTCCACAGGGCTCCACACTGAAGCTTTCTTT

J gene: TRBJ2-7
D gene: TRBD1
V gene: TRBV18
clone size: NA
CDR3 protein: CASSPSGTGVYEQYF
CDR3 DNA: TGTGCCAGCTCACCATCCGGGACAGGGGTCTACGAGCAGTACTTC

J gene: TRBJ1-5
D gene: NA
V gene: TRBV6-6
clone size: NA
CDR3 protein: CASSPNQPQHF
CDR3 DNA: TGTGCCAGCAGCCCAAATCAGCCCCAGCATTTT

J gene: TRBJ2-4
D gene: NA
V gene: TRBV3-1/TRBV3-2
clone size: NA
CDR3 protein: CASSQTTGSSQYF
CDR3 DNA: TGTGCCAGCAGCCAAACAACAGGGAGCTCCCAGTACTTC

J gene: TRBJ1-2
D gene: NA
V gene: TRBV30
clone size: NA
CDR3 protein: CAWSGGHIYGYTF
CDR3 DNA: TGTGCCTGGAGTGGGGGACATATCTATGGCTACACCTTC

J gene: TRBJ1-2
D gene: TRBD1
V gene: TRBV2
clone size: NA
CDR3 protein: CASSKGTGEVTYGYTF
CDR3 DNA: TGTGCCAGCAGTAAGGGAACAGGGGAGGTTACCTATGGCTACACCTTC

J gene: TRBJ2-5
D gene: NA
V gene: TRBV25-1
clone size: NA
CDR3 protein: CASSEQGEETQYF
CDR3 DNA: TGTGCCAGCAGTGAACAAGGGGAAGAGACCCAGTACTTC

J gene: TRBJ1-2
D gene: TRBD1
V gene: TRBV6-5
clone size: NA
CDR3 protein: CASSYSSRGNGYTF
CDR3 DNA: TGTGCCAGCAGTTACTCGTCCAGGGGGAATGGCTACACCTTC

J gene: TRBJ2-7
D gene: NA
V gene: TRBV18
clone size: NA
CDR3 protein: CASSPGTATYEQYF
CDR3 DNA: TGTGCCAGCTCACCCGGGACTGCAACCTACGAGCAGTACTTC

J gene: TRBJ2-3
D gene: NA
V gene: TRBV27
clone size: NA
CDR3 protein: CASTTDYSTDTQYF
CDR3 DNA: TGTGCCAGCACCACCGACTATAGCACAGATACGCAGTATTTT

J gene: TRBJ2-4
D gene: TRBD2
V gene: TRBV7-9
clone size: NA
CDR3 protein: CASSPQLAVAKNIQYF
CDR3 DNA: TGTGCCAGCAGCCCCCAACTAGCGGTAGCCAAAAACATTCAGTACTTC

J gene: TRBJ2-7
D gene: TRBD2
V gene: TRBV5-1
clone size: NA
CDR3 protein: CASSSEVTSGKGEQYF
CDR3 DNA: TGCGCCAGCAGCTCGGAGGTAACTAGCGGGAAGGGCGAGCAGTACTTC

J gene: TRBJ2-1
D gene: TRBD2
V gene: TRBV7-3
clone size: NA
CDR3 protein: CASSYRLAGSNNEQFF
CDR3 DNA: TGTGCCAGCAGCTATCGGCTAGCGGGATCAAACAATGAGCAGTTCTTC

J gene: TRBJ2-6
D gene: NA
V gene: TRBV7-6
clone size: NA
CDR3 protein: CASSLGVGAGGANVLTF
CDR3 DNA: TGTGCCAGCAGCTTAGGGGTTGGGGCTGGTGGGGCCAACGTCCTGACTTTC

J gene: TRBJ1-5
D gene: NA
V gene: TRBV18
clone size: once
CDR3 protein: CASSPFGQPQHF
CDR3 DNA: TGTGCCAGCTCACCATTTGGCCAGCCCCAGCATTTT

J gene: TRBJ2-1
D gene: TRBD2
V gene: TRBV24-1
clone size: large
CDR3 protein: CATSDGRGYNEQFF
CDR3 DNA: TGTGCCACCAGTGACGGGAGGGGCTACAATGAGCAGTTCTTC

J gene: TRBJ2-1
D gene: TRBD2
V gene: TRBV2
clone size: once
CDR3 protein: CASSAVLAGVGEQFF
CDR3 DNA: TGTGCCAGCAGCGCCGTCTTAGCGGGGGTCGGGGAGCAGTTCTTC

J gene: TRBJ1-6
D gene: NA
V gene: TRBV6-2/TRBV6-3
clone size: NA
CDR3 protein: CASSYSGIQGSPLHF
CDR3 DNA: TGTGCCAGCAGTTACTCCGGGATACAGGGATCACCCCTCCACTTT

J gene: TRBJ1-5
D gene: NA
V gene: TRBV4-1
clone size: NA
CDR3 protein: CASSPGGPNQPQHF
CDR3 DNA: TGCGCCAGCAGCCCCGGGGGTCCCAATCAGCCCCAGCATTTT

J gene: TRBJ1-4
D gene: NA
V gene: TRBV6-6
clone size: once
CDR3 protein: CASSFIREPNEKLFF
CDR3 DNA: TGTGCCAGTAGTTTCATTCGGGAGCCTAATGAAAAACTGTTTTTT

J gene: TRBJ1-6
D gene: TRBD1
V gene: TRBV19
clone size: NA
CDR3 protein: CASSSTGTVNSPLHF
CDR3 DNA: TGTGCCAGTAGTAGTACCGGGACAGTCAATTCACCCCTCCACTTT

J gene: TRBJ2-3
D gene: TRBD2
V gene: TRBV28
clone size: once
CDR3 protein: CASSLVSSGLGGTQYF
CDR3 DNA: TGTGCCAGCAGTTTAGTGTCTAGCGGGCTAGGGGGTACGCAGTATTTT

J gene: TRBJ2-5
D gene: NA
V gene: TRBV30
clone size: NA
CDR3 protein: CAWRGLAEETQYF
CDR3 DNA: TGTGCCTGGCGGGGATTGGCGGAAGAGACCCAGTACTTC

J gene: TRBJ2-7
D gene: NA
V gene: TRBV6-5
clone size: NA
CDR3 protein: CASSYEQGLPYEQYF
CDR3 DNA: TGTGCCAGCAGTTACGAGCAGGGCTTACCTTACGAGCAGTACTTC

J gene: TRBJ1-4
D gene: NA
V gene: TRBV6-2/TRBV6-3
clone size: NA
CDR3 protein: CASSYSTRPNEKLFF
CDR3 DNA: TGTGCCAGCAGTTACTCGACCAGGCCTAATGAAAAACTGTTTTTT

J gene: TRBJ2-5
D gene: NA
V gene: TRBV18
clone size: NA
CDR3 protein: CASSPRSVQETQYF
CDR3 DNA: TGTGCCAGCTCACCACGGTCGGTCCAAGAGACCCAGTACTTC

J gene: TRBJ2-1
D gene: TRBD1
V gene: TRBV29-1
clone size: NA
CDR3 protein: CSSRDSYNEQFF
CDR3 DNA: TGCAGCTCCCGGGACAGCTACAATGAGCAGTTCTTC

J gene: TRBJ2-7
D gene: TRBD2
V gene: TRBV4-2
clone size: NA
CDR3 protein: CASRGRTSGTYEQYF
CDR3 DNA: TGTGCCAGCAGGGGCAGGACTAGCGGGACCTACGAGCAGTACTTC

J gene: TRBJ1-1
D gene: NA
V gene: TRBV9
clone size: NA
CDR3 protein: CASSPQGNTEAFF
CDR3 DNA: TGTGCCAGCAGCCCTCAGGGCAACACTGAAGCTTTCTTT

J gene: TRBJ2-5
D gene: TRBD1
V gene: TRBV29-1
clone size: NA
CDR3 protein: CSVLGQGKEETQYF
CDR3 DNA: TGCAGCGTTCTTGGACAGGGGAAGGAAGAGACCCAGTACTTC

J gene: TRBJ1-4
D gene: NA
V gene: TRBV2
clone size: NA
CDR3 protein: CASSVRGHSFATNEKLFF
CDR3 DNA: TGTGCCAGCAGCGTCAGGGGCCACTCCTTCGCAACTAATGAAAAACTGTTTTTT

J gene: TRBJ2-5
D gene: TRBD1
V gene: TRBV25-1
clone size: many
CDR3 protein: CASSDLQGGGETQYF
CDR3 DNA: TGTGCCAGCAGTGACTTACAGGGGGGTGGAGAGACCCAGTACTTC

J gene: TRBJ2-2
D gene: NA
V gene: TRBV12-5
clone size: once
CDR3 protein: CASGPLNTNTGELFF
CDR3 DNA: TGTGCTAGTGGCCCCTTAAACACGAACACCGGGGAGCTGTTTTTT

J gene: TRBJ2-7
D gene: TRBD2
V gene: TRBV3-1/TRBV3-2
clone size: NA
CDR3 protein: CASSRGTSMSYEQYF
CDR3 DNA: TGTGCCAGCAGTCGCGGGACTAGCATGAGCTACGAGCAGTACTTC

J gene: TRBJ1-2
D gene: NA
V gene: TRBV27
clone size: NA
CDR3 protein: CASSLGKGLGYGYTF
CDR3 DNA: TGTGCCAGCAGTTTAGGAAAGGGGTTAGGCTATGGCTACACCTTC

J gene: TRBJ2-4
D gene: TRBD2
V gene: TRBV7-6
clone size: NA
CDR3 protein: CASSLTSGGKNIQYF
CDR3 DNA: TGTGCCAGCAGCTTGACTAGCGGGGGCAAAAACATTCAGTACTTC

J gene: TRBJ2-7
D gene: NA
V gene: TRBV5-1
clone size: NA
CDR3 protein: CASSPPSYEQYF
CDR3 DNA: TGCGCCAGCAGCCCTCCCTCCTACGAGCAGTACTTC

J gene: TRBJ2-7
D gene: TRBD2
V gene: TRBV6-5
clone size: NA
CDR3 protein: CASSPGLAGLYEQYF
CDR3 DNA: TGTGCCAGCAGCCCAGGACTAGCGGGCCTTTACGAGCAGTACTTC

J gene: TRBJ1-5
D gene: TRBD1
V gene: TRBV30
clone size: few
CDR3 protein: CAWGTGGFYSNQPQHF
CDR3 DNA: TGTGCCTGGGGGACAGGGGGCTTCTATAGCAATCAGCCCCAGCATTTT

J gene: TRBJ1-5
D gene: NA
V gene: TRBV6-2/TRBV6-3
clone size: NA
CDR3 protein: CASSRDTRYSVYYSNQPQHF
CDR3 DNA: TGTGCCAGCAGTCGGGACACCCGGTATTCGGTTTATTATAGCAATCAGCCCCAGCATTTT

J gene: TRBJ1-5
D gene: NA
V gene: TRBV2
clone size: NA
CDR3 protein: CASRQGGSNQPQHF
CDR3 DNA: TGTGCCAGCAGGCAGGGAGGTAGCAATCAGCCCCAGCATTTT

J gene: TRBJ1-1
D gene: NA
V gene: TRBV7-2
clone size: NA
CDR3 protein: CASSLNPGENTEAFF
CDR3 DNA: TGTGCCAGCAGCTTAAACCCAGGGGAAAACACTGAAGCTTTCTTT

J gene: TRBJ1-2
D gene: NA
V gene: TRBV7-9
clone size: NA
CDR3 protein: CASSMDSLRAYGYTF
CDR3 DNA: TGTGCCAGCAGCATGGACAGCCTAAGGGCCTATGGCTACACCTTC

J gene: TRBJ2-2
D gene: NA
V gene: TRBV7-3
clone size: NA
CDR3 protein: CASSFGGNANTGELFF
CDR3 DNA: TGTGCCAGCAGCTTTGGGGGGAACGCGAACACCGGGGAGCTGTTTTTT